This T cell receptor (beta chain) was retrieved from a study of T cells after yellow fever vaccination. Looking at the study overall: Each low-cell-number fraction was prepared by means of SMART-Seq v4 Ultra Low Input. General study findings and limits: It was a weaker secondary response, yet one that peaked faster, at day 5 versus 15. Subsequent booster samples again held most clones from primary vaccination (96% CD4, approximately 86% CD8).

There are a few counts of this clonotype. Its specificity is unknown. TCRdb analysed the 5' RACE reads with MiXCR anew, one entry per CDR3 protein. Counted here are hundreds of thousands of distinct CDR3 sequences, about 14% occurring once; the ten biggest clones make up roughly an eighth. The CDR3 length is 19 residues. Germline V gene lookup returns CDR1 LGHDT and CDR2 YNNKEL (reference sequence). The V and J ends lost 0 bases and 7 bases, in that order; junction bases with no gene match: 16. The clonotype originates from a young man who received the YFV17D yellow fever vaccine. Sequenced here: PBMCs, sampled on the day of the yellow fever booster vaccination. The genes are TRBV3-1 and TRBJ2-1; TRBD2 matches 9 bases. The CDR3 coding sequence is TGTGCCAGCAGCCAAGAGTCTGCGACTAGCGGACCCCTTGGGAATGAGCAGTTCTTC. Protein sequence: CASSQESATSGPLGNEQFF.